These 9 T cell receptor beta chains share one sample of origin, sequenced in a study of CD8+CD57+ T cells in acquired aplastic anemia. Researchers used genomic DNA as the template to profile TCR beta VDJ and CDR3. Each CDR3 protein gets one entry after TCRdb re-called the reads with MiXCR. The table includes 80,000 or so distinct CDR3 sequences, about half detected once. The specimen sequenced was sorted CD4+, CD8+, or CD8+CD57+ T cells (not recorded which) from PBMCs. The receptor source for this set is a human donor in good health, serving as a control.

This clonotype was recorded a few times. The conserved final phenylalanine or tryptophan is absent from the CDR3, which likely points to a read error. The chain couples TRBV5-1 to TRBJ1-2; perhaps TRBD1 as D (5 bases). Germline-derived CDR1 and CDR2 are SGHRS and YFSETQ. The ends were cut back, 2 bases at V and 8 bases at J, with 13 bases in the middle. CDR3 length: 13 amino acids. The DNA for the CDR3 is TGCGCCAGCAGCTTTCGGCAGGGTGACGGCTACACCTCC. Residues: CASSFRQGDGYTS.

The V and J genes are TRBV5-5 and TRBJ1-2; 7 bases agree with TRBD1. With V trimmed by 0 bases and J by 5 bases, 10 bases remained unmatched. The CDR3 extends over 16 amino acids. Germline CDR1 reads SGHKS; CDR2 reads YYEKEE (reference sequence). In DNA, the CDR3 is TGTGCCAGCAGCTTGGGGACAGGAGACCTCTGGTATGGCTACACCTTC. As protein: CASSLGTGDLWYGYTF.

J is TRBJ2-3 and V is TRBV11-2; no firm D call. Looked up from germline, CDR1 is SGHAT and CDR2 is FQNNGV. The CDR3 length is 14 residues. Trimming left V 0 bases short and J 4 bases short, with 8 bases between. The CDR3 nucleotides are TGTGCCAGCAGCTTAGATCGAAGCGCAGATACGCAGTATTTT. This translates into CASSLDRSADTQYF.

The chain joins TRBV25-1 to TRBJ2-1; TRBD1 is a possible D gene (6 bases). The CDR3 totals 15 residues. The germline V gene has CDR1 MGHDK and CDR2 SYGVNS. The germline V and J ends were trimmed by 4 bases and 5 bases, with 15 bases remaining between them. CDR3 in amino acids: CASSVDRSGDNEQFF. CDR3 nucleotides: TGTGCCAGCAGTGTAGACAGGTCTGGTGACAATGAGCAGTTCTTC.

The chain uses TRBV7-6 and TRBJ1-6, with D tentatively TRBD1 (5 bases). The CDR3 is made up of 14 amino acids. Germline V lookup: CDR1 SGHVS, CDR2 FNYEAQ. The ends were cut back, 2 bases at V and 7 bases at J, with 9 bases in the middle. CDR3: CASSLQGGNSPLHF. The CDR3 nucleotides are TGTGCCAGCAGCTTACAGGGCGGCAATTCACCCCTCCACTTT. Looking up the rest from reference TRBV7-6 and TRBJ1-6 gives the full variable domain: GAGVSQSPRYKVTKRGQDVALRCDPISGHVSLYWYRQALGQGPEFLTYFNYEAQQDKSGLPNDRFSAERPEGSISTLTIQRTEQRDSAMYRCASSLQGGNSPLHFGNGTRLTVT.

CDR3 loop: CASKLLPDTEAFF. DNA of the CDR3: TGTGCCAGCAAACTCCTCCCGGACACTGAAGCTTTCTTT. V usage is TRBV25-1 and J usage is TRBJ1-1; D gene uncertain. Trimming cost V 7 bases and J 3 bases, with 12 bases left between them. Germline CDR1 is MGHDK and CDR2 is SYGVNS. CDR3 size: 13 residues.

At least ten counts were recorded for this clonotype. The chain couples TRBV27 to TRBJ2-7; D is perhaps TRBD1 (5 bases). Germline V gene sequence: CDR1 MNHEY, CDR2 SMNVEV (reference sequence). The CDR3 has 13 amino acids. V was clipped by 4 bases and J by 2 bases, with 9 bases between them. CDR3: CASSYDSTYEQYF. The CDR3 DNA sequence: TGTGCCAGCAGTTACGACAGTACCTACGAGCAGTACTTC.

The chain joins TRBV6-2 or TRBV6-3 to TRBJ2-1; 12 bases match TRBD2. The CDR3 consists of 13 residues. V was pared by 8 bases and J by 7 bases, with 3 bases of the junction left unmatched. From germline, CDR1 is MNHEY and CDR2 SVGEGT. CDR3 residues: CASRLAGANEQFF. Here the CDR3 DNA reads TGTGCCAGCCGACTAGCGGGAGCAAATGAGCAGTTCTTC.

This clonotype was found many times. The J gene is TRBJ1-1, the V gene TRBV9, with D possibly TRBD1 on 5 matching bases. Germline V gene lookup returns CDR1 SGDLS and CDR2 YYNGEE. V lost 0 bases and J 7 bases, leaving 13 bases between the germline ends. The CDR3 is 14 amino acids. DNA of the CDR3: TGTGCCAGCAGCGTAGGATCAGGGCAGGATGAAGCTTTCTTT. It yields the protein CASSVGSGQDEAFF.